These 21 T cell receptor beta chains originate from one sample sequenced in a study of CD8 T cells in Susac syndrome. Reverse transcription of about 0.45 to 1 ug RNA was performed with random hexamers. TCRdb itself ran the immunoSEQ multiplex PCR reads through MiXCR, one entry per CDR3 protein. The sample holds some 200,000 distinct CDR3 sequences, around 95% seen once. The sequencing input was CD4+ T cells from PBMCs. The receptors stem from a human donor with multiple sclerosis.

This chain connects TRBV27 to TRBJ2-7, with D possibly TRBD2 on 7 matching bases. The CDR3 runs 15 residues. The V end was cut by 7 bases, the J end by 2 bases, with 18 bases between. CDR1 and CDR2 from the germline V gene are MNHEY and SMNVEV (reference sequence). CDR3 DNA: TGTGCCAGCACTTACCGTCGGGGGGCCGCCTACGAGCAGTACTTC. The encoded protein is CASTYRRGAAYEQYF.

V usage is TRBV20-1 and J usage is TRBJ2-3; the match to TRBD2 covers 14 bases. Germline values: CDR1 DFQATT, CDR2 SNEGSKA (reference sequence). This CDR3 has 19 amino acids. Trimming took 0 bases from V and 1 from J; bases not matched to a gene: 9. The CDR3 sequence is CSARDQGTSGGSGTDTQYF. The CDR3 nucleotides are TGCAGTGCTAGAGATCAAGGGACTAGCGGGGGATCGGGCACAGATACGCAGTATTTT.

This rearrangement joins TRBV18 to TRBJ2-7, with unresolved D. This CDR3 spans 11 amino acids. V was trimmed by 6 bases and J by 6 bases, leaving 9 bases between them. Germline V gene lookup returns CDR1 KGHSH and CDR2 LQKENI. The chain's CDR3 is CASSQAREQYF. The CDR3 region has the DNA TGTGCCAGCTCCCAGGCCCGCGAGCAGTACTTC.

The DNA for the CDR3 is TGCAGCGTACAGGACGGCTCCTACGAGCAGTACTTC. Amino acids: CSVQDGSYEQYF. The rearrangement joins TRBV29-1 to TRBJ2-7; weak D call: TRBD1 (5 bases). Germline CDR1 reads SQVTM; CDR2 reads ANQGSEA. The V and J ends lost 6 bases and 0 bases respectively, with 9 bases between them. This CDR3 spans 12 amino acids.

The chain employs TRBV6-5 and TRBJ2-7; possibly TRBD1 for D (5 bases). Germline V lookup: CDR1 MNHEY, CDR2 SVGAGI. The CDR3 is made up of 13 amino acids. The V gene lost 5 bases and the J gene lost 4 bases, with 12 bases spanning the gap. The CDR3 loop is CASSNQGAYEQYF. Here the CDR3 DNA reads TGTGCCAGCAGTAATCAAGGGGCTTACGAGCAGTACTTC.

The rearrangement links TRBV12-5 to TRBJ2-5; the match to TRBD1 covers 9 bases. V lost 4 bases and J lost 4; bases outside the gene matches: 4. The germline CDR1 and CDR2 sequences are LGHNT and FRNRAP. This CDR3 is 14 amino acids long. The CDR3 spells CASGSPGQGETQYF. CDR3 nucleotides: TGTGCTAGTGGTTCGCCGGGACAGGGAGAGACCCAGTACTTC.

The J gene is TRBJ2-7, the V gene TRBV28; no definite D call. V lost 3 bases, J lost 5 bases, and 8 bases lay in between. This CDR3 has 12 residues. CDR1 and CDR2 (germline): MDHEN, SYDVKM. CDR3 amino acids: CASSFPANEQYF. The CDR3 region has the DNA TGTGCCAGCAGTTTCCCGGCTAACGAGCAGTACTTC.

The rearrangement links TRBV9 to TRBJ1-1; D is unclear. CDR3 length: 13 residues. V was shortened by 1 base and J by 6 bases, with 10 bases between the two germline ends. Germline values: CDR1 SGDLS, CDR2 YYNGEE. The CDR3 region has the DNA TGTGCCAGCAGCGTACACTTAGGTGCTGAAGCTTTCTTT. Its translation is CASSVHLGAEAFF.

This clonotype has only one observation. This chain uses TRBV30 with TRBJ2-1; D may be TRBD2 (5 bases). The V end was cut by 2 bases, the J end by 7 bases, with 12 bases between. Germline lookup yields CDR1 GTSNPN and CDR2 SVGIG (reference sequence). The CDR3 totals 13 residues. The CDR3 sequence: CAWSPGLTNEQFF. The CDR3 coding sequence is TGTGCCTGGAGTCCCGGACTCACGAATGAGCAGTTCTTC. The whole variable domain, filled in from reference TRBV30 and TRBJ2-1, reads SQTIHQWPATLVQPVGSPLSLECTVEGTSNPNLYWYRQAAGRGLQLLFYSVGIGQISSEVPQNLSASRPQDRQFILSSKKLLLSDSGFYLCAWSPGLTNEQFFGPGTRLTVL.

V usage is TRBV7-2 and J usage is TRBJ2-7; D not certain. V was trimmed by 7 bases and J by 2 bases, leaving 12 bases between them. Germline V lookup: CDR1 SGHTA, CDR2 FQGNSA. The CDR3 contains 13 residues. The CDR3 DNA sequence: TGTGCCAGCACCTCCTTCGGGCCCTACGAGCAGTACTTC. Its protein is CASTSFGPYEQYF.

The gene calls are TRBV30 and TRBJ2-5, with D unclear. CDR1 is GTSNPN and CDR2 is SVGIG in the germline V gene (reference sequence). The CDR3 is made up of 14 amino acids. Trimming removed 1 base at V and 1 base at J, with 10 bases between. In DNA form, the CDR3 reads TGTGCCTGGAGTGCCCACACCGGCCAAGAGACCCAGTACTTC. It codes for CAWSAHTGQETQYF.

J is TRBJ2-3 and V is TRBV7-9, with a weak D call TRBD1 (7 bases). Trimming pared 5 bases from V and 0 bases from J, leaving 12 bases between. Germline V lookup: CDR1 SEHNR, CDR2 FQNEAQ (reference sequence). The CDR3 covers 15 residues. The CDR3 loop reads CASSPRDSSTDTQYF. The DNA of the CDR3 is TGTGCCAGCAGCCCGCGGGACAGTAGCACAGATACGCAGTATTTT.

J is TRBJ1-4 and V is TRBV20-1; TRBD1 aligns across 9 bases. The CDR3 runs 15 residues. CDR1 and CDR2 (germline): DFQATT, SNEGSKA (reference sequence). Trimming removed 5 bases from V and 8 bases from J; junction bases left unmatched: 12. The CDR3 nucleotides read TGCAGTGCTCGTCCCGGGACAGGGTCGGGCGAAAAACTGTTTTTT. Translation gives CSARPGTGSGEKLFF.

The chain uses TRBV30 and TRBJ2-7; 12 nucleotides agree with TRBD1. CDR1 GTSNPN and CDR2 SVGIG come from the germline V gene (reference sequence). CDR3 size: 14 residues. The V and J ends lost 2 bases and 5 bases, in that order; junction bases with no gene match: 4. The CDR3 here is CAWSSGDRGHEQYF. DNA for the CDR3: TGTGCCTGGAGTTCAGGGGACAGGGGGCACGAGCAGTACTTC.

This chain links TRBV29-1 with TRBJ2-3; 11 nucleotides agree with TRBD2. Trimming removed 2 bases from V and 13 bases from J; junction bases left unmatched: 14. Germline values: CDR1 SQVTM, CDR2 ANQGSEA. This CDR3 is built from 15 residues. CDR3 nucleotides: TGCAGCGTTGAACCTACTAGCGGGGGAACCCCAGGGGAGTATTTT. It is translated as CSVEPTSGGTPGEYF.

The chain links TRBV19 to TRBJ1-5; D gene ambiguous. Trimming pared 3 bases from V and 6 bases from J, leaving 12 bases between. Germline V gene sequence: CDR1 LNHDA, CDR2 SQIVND (reference sequence). This CDR3 region has 14 residues. This CDR3 is CASSMAGKGQPQHF. In DNA, the CDR3 is TGTGCCAGTAGTATGGCGGGGAAGGGTCAGCCCCAGCATTTT.

The chain links TRBV3-1 to TRBJ2-1; D tentatively fits TRBD1 or TRBD2 (5 bases each). The V gene lost 4 bases and the J gene lost 3 bases, with 16 bases spanning the gap. This CDR3 spans 16 amino acids. CDR1 and CDR2 from the germline V gene are LGHDT and YNNKEL (reference sequence). The CDR3 nucleotides are TGTGCCAGCAGCCCCCAGGGACGAGGCAACTACAATGAGCAGTTCTTC. It specifies CASSPQGRGNYNEQFF.

The chain joins TRBV3-1 to TRBJ2-3; 8 bases are shared with TRBD2. The length of the CDR3 is 12 residues. The germline CDR1 and CDR2 sequences are LGHDT and YNNKEL (reference sequence). With V trimmed by 4 bases and J by 10 bases, 4 bases remained unmatched. The CDR3 DNA reads TGTGCCAGCAGCCCCACGCGGGGGGCGCAGTATTTT. It yields the protein CASSPTRGAQYF.

This chain links TRBV7-9 with TRBJ2-7; tentatively, D is TRBD1 (6 bases). V lost 3 bases and J 0 bases, leaving 9 bases between the germline ends. CDR1 is SEHNR, CDR2 FQNEAQ, per germline (reference sequence). CDR3 size: 14 residues. The DNA for the CDR3 is TGTGCCAGCAGCTTCCGGGACACCTCCTACGAGCAGTACTTC. Encoded protein: CASSFRDTSYEQYF.

J is TRBJ2-7 and V is TRBV23-1; D gene uncertain. TRBV23-1 falls under the ORF class, with uncertain function. The CDR3 totals 13 residues. The ends were cut back, 6 bases at V and 3 bases at J, with 12 bases in the middle. The CDR3 is CASRDGIYYEQYF. The CDR3 DNA sequence: TGCGCCAGCAGGGACGGAATTTACTACGAGCAGTACTTC.

This chain links TRBV30 with TRBJ1-2; D not certain. Trimming cost V 0 bases and J 0 bases, with 11 bases left between them. The V gene's germline CDR1 is GTSNPN and CDR2 SVGIG (reference sequence). The CDR3 is 15 residues long. CDR3 amino acids: CAWSVPREANYGYTF. CDR3 bases: TGTGCCTGGAGTGTACCTCGGGAAGCTAACTATGGCTACACCTTC.